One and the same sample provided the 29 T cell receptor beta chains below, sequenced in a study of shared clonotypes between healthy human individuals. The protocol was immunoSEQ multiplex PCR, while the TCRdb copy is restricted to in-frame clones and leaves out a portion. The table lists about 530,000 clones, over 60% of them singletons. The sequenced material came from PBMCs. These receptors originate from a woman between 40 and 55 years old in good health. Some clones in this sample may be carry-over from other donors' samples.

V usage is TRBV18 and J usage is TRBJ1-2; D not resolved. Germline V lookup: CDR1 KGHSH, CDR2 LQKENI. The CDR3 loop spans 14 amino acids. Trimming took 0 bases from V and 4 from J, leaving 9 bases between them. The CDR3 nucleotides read TGTGCCAGCTCACCACCTCACCGGGCCTATGGCTACACCTTC. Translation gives CASSPPHRAYGYTF.

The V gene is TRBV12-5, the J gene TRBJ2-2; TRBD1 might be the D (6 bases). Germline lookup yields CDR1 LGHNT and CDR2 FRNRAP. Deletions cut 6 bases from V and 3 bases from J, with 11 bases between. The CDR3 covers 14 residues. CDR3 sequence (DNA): TGTGCTAGTGGCCGGACAGAGTACACCGGGGAGCTGTTTTTT. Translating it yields CASGRTEYTGELFF.

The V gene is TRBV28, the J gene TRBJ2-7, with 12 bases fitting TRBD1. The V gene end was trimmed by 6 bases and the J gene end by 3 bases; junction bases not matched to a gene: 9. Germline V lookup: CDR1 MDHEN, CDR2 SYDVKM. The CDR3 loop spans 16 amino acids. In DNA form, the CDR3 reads TGTGCCAGCAGCCCCGCGGGACAGGGGGCCTACTACGAGCAGTACTTC. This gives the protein CASSPAGQGAYYEQYF.

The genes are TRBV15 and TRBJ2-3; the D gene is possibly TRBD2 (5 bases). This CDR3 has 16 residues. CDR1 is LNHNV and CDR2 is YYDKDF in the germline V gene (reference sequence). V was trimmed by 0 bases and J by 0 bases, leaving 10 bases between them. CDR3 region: CATSRDGRVSTDTQYF. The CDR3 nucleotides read TGTGCCACCAGCAGAGATGGGCGGGTTAGCACAGATACGCAGTATTTT.

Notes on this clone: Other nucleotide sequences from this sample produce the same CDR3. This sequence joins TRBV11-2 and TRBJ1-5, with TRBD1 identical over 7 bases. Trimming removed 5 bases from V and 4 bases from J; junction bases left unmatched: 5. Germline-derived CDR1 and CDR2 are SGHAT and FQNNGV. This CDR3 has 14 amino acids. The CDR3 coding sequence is TGTGCCAGCAGCCCCGGGACAGCAAATCAGCCCCAGCATTTT. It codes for CASSPGTANQPQHF.

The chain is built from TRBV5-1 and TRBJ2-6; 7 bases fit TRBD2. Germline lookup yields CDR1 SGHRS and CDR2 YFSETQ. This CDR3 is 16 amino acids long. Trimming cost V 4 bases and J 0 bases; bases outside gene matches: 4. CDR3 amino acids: CASSPPGGSGANVLTF. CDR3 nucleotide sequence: TGCGCCAGCAGCCCCCCGGGGGGCTCTGGGGCCAACGTCCTGACTTTC.

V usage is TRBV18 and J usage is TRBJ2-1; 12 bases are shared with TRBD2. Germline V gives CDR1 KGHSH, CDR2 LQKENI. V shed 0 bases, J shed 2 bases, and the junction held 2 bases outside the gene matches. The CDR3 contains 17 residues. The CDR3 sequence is CASSPPSSGRAYNEQFF. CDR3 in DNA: TGTGCCAGCTCACCACCCTCTAGCGGGAGGGCCTACAATGAGCAGTTCTTC.

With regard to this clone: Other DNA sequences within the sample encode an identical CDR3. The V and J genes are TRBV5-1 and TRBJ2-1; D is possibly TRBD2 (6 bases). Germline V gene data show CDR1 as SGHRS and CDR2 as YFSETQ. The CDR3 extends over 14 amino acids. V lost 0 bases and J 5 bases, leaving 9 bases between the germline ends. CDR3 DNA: TGCGCCAGCAGCTTGGTTCCGGGAGACAATGAGCAGTTCTTC. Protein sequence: CASSLVPGDNEQFF. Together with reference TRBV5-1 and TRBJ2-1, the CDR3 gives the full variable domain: KAGVTQTPRYLIKTRGQQVTLSCSPISGHRSVSWYQQTPGQGLQFLFEYFSETQRNKGNFPGRFSGRQFSNSRSEMNVSTLELGDSALYLCASSLVPGDNEQFFGPGTRLTVL.

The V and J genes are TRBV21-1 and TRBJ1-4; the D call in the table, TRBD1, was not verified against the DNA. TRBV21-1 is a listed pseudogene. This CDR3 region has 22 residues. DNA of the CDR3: TGTGCCAGCAGCAAAGAGGAAAGGGGGCGACCCCCCAGGTGCCGTTCTAATGAAAAACTGTTTTTT. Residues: CASSKEERGRPPRCRSNEKLFF.

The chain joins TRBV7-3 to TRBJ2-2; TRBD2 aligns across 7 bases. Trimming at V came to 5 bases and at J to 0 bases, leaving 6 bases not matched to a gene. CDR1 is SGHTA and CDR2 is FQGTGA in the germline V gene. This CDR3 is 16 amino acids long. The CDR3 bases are TGTGCCAGCAGCCTCTTAGCGGGTACGAACACCGGGGAGCTGTTTTTT. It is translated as CASSLLAGTNTGELFF.

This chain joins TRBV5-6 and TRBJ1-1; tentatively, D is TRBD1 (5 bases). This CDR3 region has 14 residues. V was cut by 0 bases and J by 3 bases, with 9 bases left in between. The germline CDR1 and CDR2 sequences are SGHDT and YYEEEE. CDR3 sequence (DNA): TGTGCCAGCAGCTTGGCCCTGGGGCACACTGAAGCTTTCTTT. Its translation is CASSLALGHTEAFF.

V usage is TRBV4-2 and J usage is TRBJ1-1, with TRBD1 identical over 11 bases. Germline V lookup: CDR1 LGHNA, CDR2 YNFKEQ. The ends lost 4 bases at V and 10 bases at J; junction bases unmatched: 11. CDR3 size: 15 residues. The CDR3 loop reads CASSLPGQGASSAFF. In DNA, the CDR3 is TGTGCCAGCAGCCTACCCGGACAGGGGGCGAGTTCAGCTTTCTTT.

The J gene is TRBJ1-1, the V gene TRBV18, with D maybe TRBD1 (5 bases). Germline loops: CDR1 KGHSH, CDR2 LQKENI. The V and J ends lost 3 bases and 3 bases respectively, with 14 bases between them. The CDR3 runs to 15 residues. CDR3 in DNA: TGTGCCAGCTCACCGGACTCCAGGGCGTACACTGAAGCTTTCTTT. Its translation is CASSPDSRAYTEAFF.

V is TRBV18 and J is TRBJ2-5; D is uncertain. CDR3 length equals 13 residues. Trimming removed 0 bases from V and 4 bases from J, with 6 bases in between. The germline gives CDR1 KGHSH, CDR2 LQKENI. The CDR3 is CASSPPFLETQYF. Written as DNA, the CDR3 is TGTGCCAGCTCACCACCTTTCCTAGAGACCCAGTACTTC.

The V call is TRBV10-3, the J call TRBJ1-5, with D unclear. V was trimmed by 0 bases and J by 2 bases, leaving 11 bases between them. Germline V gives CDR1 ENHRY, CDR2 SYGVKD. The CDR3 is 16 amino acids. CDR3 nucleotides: TGTGCCATCAGTGAGTCTTCGGGTTATGGCAATCAGCCCCAGCATTTT. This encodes CAISESSGYGNQPQHF.

This CDR3 is CASSTGLEVSEQYF. CDR3 nucleotides: TGTGCCAGCAGTACGGGACTAGAGGTCAGCGAGCAGTACTTC. V gene TRBV28 combines with J gene TRBJ2-7; 8 bases match TRBD2. The CDR3 length is 14 residues. Germline CDR1 MDHEN, CDR2 SYDVKM. Germline trimming cut 5 bases from V and 6 bases from J; bases unmatched to any gene: 9.

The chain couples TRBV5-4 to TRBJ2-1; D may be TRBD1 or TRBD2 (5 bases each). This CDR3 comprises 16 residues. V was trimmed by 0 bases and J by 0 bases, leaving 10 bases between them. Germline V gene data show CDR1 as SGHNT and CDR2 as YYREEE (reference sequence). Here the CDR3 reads CASSLGGPLSYNEQFF. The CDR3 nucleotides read TGTGCCAGCAGCTTGGGGGGACCGCTCTCCTACAATGAGCAGTTCTTC.

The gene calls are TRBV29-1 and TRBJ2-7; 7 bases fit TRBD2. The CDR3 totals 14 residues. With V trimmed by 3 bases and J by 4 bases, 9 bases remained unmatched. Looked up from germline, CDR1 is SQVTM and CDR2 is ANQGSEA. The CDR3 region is CSVDIAGVGYEQYF. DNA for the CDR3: TGCAGCGTTGATATTGCGGGAGTAGGGTACGAGCAGTACTTC.

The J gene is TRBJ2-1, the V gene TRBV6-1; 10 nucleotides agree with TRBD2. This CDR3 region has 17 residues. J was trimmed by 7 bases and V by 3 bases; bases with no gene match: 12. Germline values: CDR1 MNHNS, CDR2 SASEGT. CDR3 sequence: CASSDHLLAGVSNEQFF. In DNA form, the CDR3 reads TGTGCCAGCAGTGACCACCTCCTAGCGGGAGTTTCAAATGAGCAGTTCTTC.

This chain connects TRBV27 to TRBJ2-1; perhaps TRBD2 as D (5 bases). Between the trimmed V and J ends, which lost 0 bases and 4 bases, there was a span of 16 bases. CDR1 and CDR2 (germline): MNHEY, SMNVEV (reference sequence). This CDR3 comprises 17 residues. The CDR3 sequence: CASSLSPERAAYNEQFF. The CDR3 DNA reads TGTGCCAGCAGTTTATCCCCGGAGAGGGCGGCGTACAATGAGCAGTTCTTC.

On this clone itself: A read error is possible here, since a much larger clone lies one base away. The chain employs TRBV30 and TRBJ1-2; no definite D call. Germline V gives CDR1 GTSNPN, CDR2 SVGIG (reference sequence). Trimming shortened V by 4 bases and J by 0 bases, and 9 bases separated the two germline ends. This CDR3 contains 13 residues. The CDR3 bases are TGTGCCTGGATTTGGAGTCCTAACTATGGCTACACCTTC. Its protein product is CAWIWSPNYGYTF.

The CDR3 DNA sequence: TGTGCCAGCAGCTTGGACAGGGGGTACACAGATACGCAGTATTTT. It codes for CASSLDRGYTDTQYF. The V gene is TRBV5-4, the J gene TRBJ2-3; 8 bases line up with TRBD1. Germline CDR1 SGHNT, CDR2 YYREEE (reference sequence). This CDR3 is built from 15 residues. Unmatched junction bases numbered 2, after V lost 0 bases and J lost 2 bases.

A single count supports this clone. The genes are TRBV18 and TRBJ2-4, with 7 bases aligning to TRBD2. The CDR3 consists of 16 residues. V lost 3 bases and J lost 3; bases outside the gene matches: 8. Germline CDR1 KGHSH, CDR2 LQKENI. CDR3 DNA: TGTGCCAGCTCACCCCTCCCCCCGGGGGGCAAAAACATTCAGTACTTC. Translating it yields CASSPLPPGGKNIQYF.

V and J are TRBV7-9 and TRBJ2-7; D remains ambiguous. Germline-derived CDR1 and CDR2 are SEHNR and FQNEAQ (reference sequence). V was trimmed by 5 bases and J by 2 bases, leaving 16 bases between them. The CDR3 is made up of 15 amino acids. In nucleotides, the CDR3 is TGTGCCAGCAGCAGACTCGTGCTAGGCGCCTACGAGCAGTACTTC. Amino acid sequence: CASSRLVLGAYEQYF. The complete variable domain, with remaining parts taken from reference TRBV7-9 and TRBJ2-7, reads DTGVSQNPRHKITKRGQNVTFRCDPISEHNRLYWYRQTLGQGPEFLTYFQNEAQLEKSRLLSDRFSAERPKGSFSTLEIQRTEQGDSAMYLCASSRLVLGAYEQYFGPGTRLTVT.

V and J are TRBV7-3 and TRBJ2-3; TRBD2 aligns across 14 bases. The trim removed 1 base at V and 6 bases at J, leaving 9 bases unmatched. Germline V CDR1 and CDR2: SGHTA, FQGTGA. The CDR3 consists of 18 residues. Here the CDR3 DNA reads TGTGCCAGCAGCTTAATTGGAGGGGGACTAGCGGGAGTGGATACGCAGTATTTT. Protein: CASSLIGGGLAGVDTQYF. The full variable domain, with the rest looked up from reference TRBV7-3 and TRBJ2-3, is GAGVSQTPSNKVTEKGKYVELRCDPISGHTALYWYRQSLGQGPEFLIYFQGTGAADDSGLPNDRFFAVRPEGSVSTLKIQRTERGDSAVYLCASSLIGGGLAGVDTQYFGPGTRLTVL.

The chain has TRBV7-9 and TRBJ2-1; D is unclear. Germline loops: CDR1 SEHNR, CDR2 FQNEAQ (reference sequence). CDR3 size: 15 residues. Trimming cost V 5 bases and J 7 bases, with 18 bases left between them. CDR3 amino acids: CASSHVPSVLNEQFF. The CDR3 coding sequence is TGTGCCAGCAGCCACGTTCCGTCGGTATTAAATGAGCAGTTCTTC.

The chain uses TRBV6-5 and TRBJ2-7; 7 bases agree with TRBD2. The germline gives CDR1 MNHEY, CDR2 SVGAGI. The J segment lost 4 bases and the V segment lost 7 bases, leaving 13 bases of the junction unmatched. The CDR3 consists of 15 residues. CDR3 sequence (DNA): TGTGCCAGCAACCCACGGGGGGAGGGCCGTTACGAGCAGTACTTC. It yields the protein CASNPRGEGRYEQYF.

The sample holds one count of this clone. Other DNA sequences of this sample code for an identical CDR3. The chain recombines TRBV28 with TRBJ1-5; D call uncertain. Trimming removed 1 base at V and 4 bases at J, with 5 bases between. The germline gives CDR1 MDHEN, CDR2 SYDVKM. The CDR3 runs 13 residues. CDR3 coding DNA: TGTGCCAGCAGTTTATACCCTAATCAGCCCCAGCATTTT. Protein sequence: CASSLYPNQPQHF.

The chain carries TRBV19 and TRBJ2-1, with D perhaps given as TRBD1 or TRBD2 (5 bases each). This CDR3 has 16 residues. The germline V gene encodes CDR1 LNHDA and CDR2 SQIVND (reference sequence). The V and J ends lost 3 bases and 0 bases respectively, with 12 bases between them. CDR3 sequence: CASSMGDGSSYNEQFF. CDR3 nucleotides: TGTGCCAGTAGTATGGGGGATGGGTCCTCCTACAATGAGCAGTTCTTC.